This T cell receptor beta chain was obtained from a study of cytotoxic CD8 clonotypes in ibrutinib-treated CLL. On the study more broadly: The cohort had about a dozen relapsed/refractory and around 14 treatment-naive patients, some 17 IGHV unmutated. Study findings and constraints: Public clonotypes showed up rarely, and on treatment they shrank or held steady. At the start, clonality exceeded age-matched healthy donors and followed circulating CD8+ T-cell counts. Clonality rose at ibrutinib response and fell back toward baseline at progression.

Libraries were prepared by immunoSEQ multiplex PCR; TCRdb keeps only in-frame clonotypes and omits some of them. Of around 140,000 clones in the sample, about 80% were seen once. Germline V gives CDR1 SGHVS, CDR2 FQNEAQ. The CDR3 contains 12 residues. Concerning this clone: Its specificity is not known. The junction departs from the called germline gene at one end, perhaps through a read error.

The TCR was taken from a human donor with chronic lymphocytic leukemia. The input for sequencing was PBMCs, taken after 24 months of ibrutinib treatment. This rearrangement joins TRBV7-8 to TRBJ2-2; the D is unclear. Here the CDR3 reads CASNSPPGQLFF. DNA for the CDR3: TGTGCCAGCAACTCCCCGCCCGGGCAGCTGTTTTTT. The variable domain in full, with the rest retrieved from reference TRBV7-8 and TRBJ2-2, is GAGVSQSPRYKVAKRGQDVALRCDPISGHVSLFWYQQALGQGPEFLTYFQNEAQLDKSGLPSDRFFAERPEGSVSTLKIQRTQQEDSAVYLCASNSPPGQLFFGEGSRLTVL.